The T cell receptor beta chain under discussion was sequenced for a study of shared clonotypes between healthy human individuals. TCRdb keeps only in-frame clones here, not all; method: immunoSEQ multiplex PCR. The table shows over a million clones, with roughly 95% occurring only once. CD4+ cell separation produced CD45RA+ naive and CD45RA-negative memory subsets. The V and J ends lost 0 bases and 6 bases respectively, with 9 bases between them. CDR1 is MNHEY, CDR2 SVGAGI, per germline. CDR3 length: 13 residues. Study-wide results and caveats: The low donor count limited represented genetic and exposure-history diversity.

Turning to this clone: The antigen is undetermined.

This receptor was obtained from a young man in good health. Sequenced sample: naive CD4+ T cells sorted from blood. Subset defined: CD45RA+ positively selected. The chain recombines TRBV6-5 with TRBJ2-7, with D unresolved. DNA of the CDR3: TGTGCCAGCAGTTACTCTGGGTGGGGCGAGCAGTACTTC. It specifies CASSYSGWGEQYF.